These 23 T cell receptor beta chains were sequenced from one sample in a study of PD-1 blockade in classical Hodgkin lymphoma. Sequencing was performed with immunoSEQ multiplex PCR; in TCRdb, only in-frame clones are kept and a portion is missing. The sample gives 34,000 or so clones, more than 85% of which show up once; roughly 0.27% is in the top ten. The time point here: cycle 4 day 1 (C4D1), after 6 weeks of nivolumab. Following autologous stem cell transplantation, relapse occurred in every patient, and exposure to brentuximab vedotin varied. Using magnetic negative selection, the CD4+ T cells were separated out of thawed PBMCs. The sample in question was CD4+ T cells from blood, obtained before the fourth cycle of nivolumab. Source of these receptors: a human donor with classical Hodgkin lymphoma.

Only one count was recorded for this clone. The CDR3 region has the DNA TGTGCCAGTAGTATTCGGGGCTCGGTCTCTGGGGCCAACGTCCTGACTTTC. Its translation is CASSIRGSVSGANVLTF. The rearrangement joins TRBV19 to TRBJ2-6; perhaps D is TRBD1 or TRBD2 (5 bases each). Per germline, CDR1 LNHDA and CDR2 SQIVND (reference sequence). This CDR3 has 17 amino acids. V shed 3 bases and J shed 0 bases, with 12 bases lying between them.

In DNA form, the CDR3 reads TGCGCCAGCAGCGCCGAACCAACAATGGACATTCAGTACTTC. Residues: CASSAEPTMDIQYF. The V call is TRBV5-1, the J call TRBJ2-4, with no clear D. Between the trimmed V and J ends, which lost 4 bases and 8 bases, there was a span of 16 bases. Germline lookup yields CDR1 SGHRS and CDR2 YFSETQ. The CDR3 totals 14 residues.

The chain uses TRBV2 and TRBJ2-6; 8 nucleotides align to TRBD2. This CDR3 is built from 17 residues. V lost 3 bases and J lost 4; bases outside the gene matches: 8. Germline CDR1 and CDR2: SNHLY and FYNNEI. CDR3 in DNA: TGTGCCAGCAGTGAGACTTTGACTAGCGCCGGGGCCAACGTCCTGACTTTC. Translation gives CASSETLTSAGANVLTF.

The J gene is TRBJ1-1, the V gene TRBV4-1; no clear D gene. The germline V gene has CDR1 MGHRA and CDR2 YSYEKL. Trimming shortened V by 4 bases and J by 5 bases, and 8 bases separated the two germline ends. The CDR3 has 12 amino acids. For the CDR3, the DNA is TGCGCCAGCAGCCTCGGAAGTACTGAAGCTTTCTTT. This codes for CASSLGSTEAFF.

V usage is TRBV27 and J usage is TRBJ1-2; 7 nucleotides match TRBD1. CDR1 and CDR2 from the germline V gene are MNHEY and SMNVEV (reference sequence). The V and J ends lost 1 base and 4 bases, in that order; junction bases with no gene match: 12. CDR3 length equals 17 residues. As DNA, the CDR3 is TGTGCCAGCAGTTTATTTTATGGGACAGCATCATCCTATGGCTACACCTTC. This codes for CASSLFYGTASSYGYTF.

The chain recombines TRBV27 with TRBJ1-1; 8 bases are a match to TRBD1. The CDR3 is 19 residues long. The junction had 18 bases not matched to a gene; V was cut back by 5 bases and J by 1 base. Germline V gene lookup returns CDR1 MNHEY and CDR2 SMNVEV (reference sequence). The CDR3 is CASSLQLTPYRGENTEAFF. The CDR3, as DNA: TGTGCCAGCAGTCTACAACTCACCCCCTACAGGGGGGAGAACACTGAAGCTTTCTTT.

As for this clone: One end of the junction varies from germline; a read error may be responsible. V gene TRBV6-1 combines with J gene TRBJ1-3; D might be TRBD1 (6 bases). The germline V gene encodes CDR1 MNHNS and CDR2 SASEGT. The CDR3 spans 11 residues. The CDR3, as DNA: TGTGCCAGCAGTGAAGGGAGGGCAGGGGCCTTT. Its translation: CASSEGRAGAF.

This chain connects TRBV30 to TRBJ1-4, with no clear D. Germline CDR1 reads GTSNPN; CDR2 reads SVGIG (reference sequence). Trimming shortened V by 6 bases and J by 0 bases, and 11 bases separated the two germline ends. The CDR3 is 14 amino acids. CDR3: CACLGIATNEKLFF. Here the CDR3 DNA reads TGTGCCTGCCTTGGGATCGCAACTAATGAAAAACTGTTTTTT.

The V gene is TRBV5-1, the J gene TRBJ1-6, with 7 bases aligning to TRBD1. The CDR3 covers 17 residues. With 4 bases clipped from V and 0 bases from J, the junction kept 7 bases outside the gene matches. Germline V gene lookup returns CDR1 SGHRS and CDR2 YFSETQ. The CDR3 here is CASSRGQTSSYNSPLHF. Here the CDR3 DNA reads TGCGCCAGCAGCCGGGGACAGACGAGCTCCTATAATTCACCCCTCCACTTT.

The V gene is TRBV18, the J gene TRBJ2-1; the match to TRBD2 covers 9 bases. Looked up from germline, CDR1 is KGHSH and CDR2 is LQKENI. The CDR3 totals 15 residues. Trimming removed 1 base from V and 8 bases from J; junction bases left unmatched: 6. CDR3 nucleotide sequence: TGTGCCAGCTCACCACTGCCTAGCGGGACCGATGAGCAGTTCTTC. Amino acids: CASSPLPSGTDEQFF.

The chain has TRBV19 and TRBJ1-4; unclear D gene. This CDR3 spans 15 amino acids. The germline V and J ends were trimmed by 0 bases and 4 bases, with 9 bases remaining between them. Germline CDR1 reads LNHDA; CDR2 reads SQIVND (reference sequence). This CDR3 is CASSIDKDGNEKLFF. CDR3 DNA: TGTGCCAGTAGTATAGATAAGGACGGTAATGAAAAACTGTTTTTT. Using reference TRBV19 and TRBJ1-4 for the parts outside the CDR3, the full variable domain is DGGITQSPKYLFRKEGQNVTLSCEQNLNHDAMYWYRQDPGQGLRLIYYSQIVNDFQKGDIAEGYSVSREKKESFPLTVTSAQKNPTAFYLCASSIDKDGNEKLFFGSGTQLSVL.

The chain has TRBV6-1 and TRBJ1-3; 7 positions agree with TRBD1. V lost 4 bases and J lost 2; bases outside the gene matches: 5. This CDR3 contains 15 residues. The germline gives CDR1 MNHNS, CDR2 SASEGT. The CDR3 region has the DNA TGTGCCAGCAGTGGAACAGGGGACCCTGGAAACACCATATATTTT. Translating it yields CASSGTGDPGNTIYF.

In this sample, this clone turned up once. The chain recombines TRBV25-1 with TRBJ2-5; 10 nucleotides match TRBD2. The CDR3 contains 17 residues. The germline CDR1 and CDR2 sequences are MGHDK and SYGVNS. After removal of 6 bases from V and 4 bases from J, the junction contained 14 bases not matched to a gene. CDR3 in amino acids: CASSPRRALAGTETQYF. CDR3 DNA: TGTGCCAGCAGCCCGAGGAGGGCACTAGCGGGAACAGAGACCCAGTACTTC.

The rearrangement uses TRBV11-2 and TRBJ2-7; 11 bases match TRBD2. Germline V lookup: CDR1 SGHAT, CDR2 FQNNGV. CDR3 size: 15 residues. With V trimmed by 5 bases and J by 2 bases, 5 bases remained unmatched. The CDR3 DNA reads TGTGCCAGCAGCGAGACTAGCGGGACGACCTACGAGCAGTACTTC. As protein: CASSETSGTTYEQYF.

V gene TRBV9 combines with J gene TRBJ2-1; 7 bases line up with TRBD2. The CDR3 consists of 14 residues. The germline V gene encodes CDR1 SGDLS and CDR2 YYNGEE. V lost 2 bases and J lost 5; bases outside the gene matches: 4. The CDR3 loop is CASSVASGNNEQFF. Written as DNA, the CDR3 is TGTGCCAGCAGCGTGGCTAGCGGAAACAATGAGCAGTTCTTC.

The rearrangement joins TRBV5-1 to TRBJ2-7, with no clear D. The length of the CDR3 is 14 residues. The V and J ends lost 5 bases and 2 bases respectively, with 14 bases between them. Germline loops: CDR1 SGHRS, CDR2 YFSETQ. The CDR3 protein is CASRTAALAYEQYF. DNA for the CDR3: TGCGCCAGCAGGACCGCGGCGCTAGCCTACGAGCAGTACTTC.

This clone was seen a single time. V usage is TRBV28 and J usage is TRBJ2-5, with 10 bases lining up with TRBD1. The J call is doubtful: the DNA matches TRBJ2-7 better. The CDR3 is 12 amino acids. Germline loops: CDR1 MDHEN, CDR2 SYDVKM. The CDR3 bases are TGTGCCAGCAGCGACAGGGGGCTCGAGCAGTACTTC. Translating it yields CASSDRGLEQYF.

V gene TRBV6-5 combines with J gene TRBJ1-5; TRBD1 matches at 7 bases. J lost 7 bases, V lost 8 bases, and 5 bases had no gene match. Germline V gene data show CDR1 as MNHEY and CDR2 as SVGAGI. The CDR3 has 12 amino acids. CDR3 region: CASGKQGQPQHF. Here the CDR3 DNA reads TGTGCCAGCGGGAAACAGGGGCAGCCCCAGCATTTT.

This chain links TRBV19 with TRBJ2-7; D is possibly TRBD2 (7 bases). This CDR3 contains 16 residues. V shed 3 bases and J shed 0 bases, with 15 bases lying between them. Germline V gene data show CDR1 as LNHDA and CDR2 as SQIVND (reference sequence). DNA for the CDR3: TGTGCCAGTAGTATGGGGGGGCAGGCCAGCTCCTACGAGCAGTACTTC. Its protein product is CASSMGGQASSYEQYF.

The gene calls are TRBV29-1 and TRBJ2-7; D is ambiguous. The ends were cut back, 7 bases at V and 3 bases at J, with 13 bases in the middle. Germline V lookup: CDR1 SQVTM, CDR2 ANQGSEA. The CDR3 is made up of 12 amino acids. The CDR3 loop reads CSGLWQSYEQYF. The CDR3 DNA reads as TGCAGCGGCCTTTGGCAGAGCTACGAGCAGTACTTC.

The CDR3 nucleotides read TGCGCCAGCAGACCTAACCTGGGACTGAACTATGGCTACACCTTC. Translated, it gives CASRPNLGLNYGYTF. V is TRBV10-2 and J is TRBJ1-2; weak D call: TRBD1 (5 bases). The V and J ends lost 6 bases and 2 bases respectively, with 16 bases between them. CDR1 and CDR2 from the germline V gene are WSHSY and SAAADI. The CDR3 totals 15 residues.

The gene calls are TRBV6-5 and TRBJ2-2; D gene unclear. The V end was cut by 6 bases, the J end by 4 bases, with 15 bases between. This CDR3 comprises 15 residues. The germline CDR1 and CDR2 sequences are MNHEY and SVGAGI. CDR3 residues: CASSRRSLSTGELFF. As DNA, the CDR3 is TGTGCCAGCAGCCGCCGCTCCTTATCCACCGGGGAGCTGTTTTTT.

CDR3 bases: TGTGCCAGCAGCTTACCCCTAGCGGGAGGGCCTAGGAGTGAGCAGTTCTTC. It specifies CASSLPLAGGPRSEQFF. V gene TRBV7-2 combines with J gene TRBJ2-1; 12 bases are shared with TRBD2. The CDR3 spans 17 residues. Trimming removed 2 bases from V and 9 bases from J; junction bases left unmatched: 11. Per the germline V gene, CDR1 is SGHTA and CDR2 is FQGNSA.